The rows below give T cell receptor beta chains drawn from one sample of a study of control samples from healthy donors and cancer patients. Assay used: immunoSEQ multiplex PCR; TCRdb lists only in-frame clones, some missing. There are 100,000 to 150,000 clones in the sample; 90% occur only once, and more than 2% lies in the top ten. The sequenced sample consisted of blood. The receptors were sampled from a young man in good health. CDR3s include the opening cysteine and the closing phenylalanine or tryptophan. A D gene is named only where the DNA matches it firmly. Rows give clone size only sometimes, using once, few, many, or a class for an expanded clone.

CDR3aa: CASSQEGDGYSNQPQHF
CDR3nt: TGTGCCAGCAGCCAAGAAGGGGACGGATATAGCAATCAGCCCCAGCATTTT
v_gene: TRBV3-1/TRBV3-2
abundance: few
len: 17
d_gene: .
j_gene: TRBJ1-5

CDR3aa: CASSRGRTSPLHF
CDR3nt: TGTGCCAGCAGCCGCGGCAGGACTTCACCCCTCCACTTT
v_gene: TRBV14
abundance: few
len: 13
d_gene: .
j_gene: TRBJ1-6

CDR3aa: CASSPGTGGKNEAFF
CDR3nt: TGTGCCAGCAGCCCTGGGACAGGGGGGAAGAATGAAGCTTTCTTT
v_gene: TRBV7-3
abundance: .
len: 15
d_gene: TRBD1
j_gene: TRBJ1-1

CDR3aa: CSVEDPDRDPYEQYF
CDR3nt: TGCAGCGTTGAAGATCCTGACAGGGACCCCTACGAGCAGTACTTC
v_gene: TRBV29-1
abundance: .
len: 15
d_gene: TRBD1
j_gene: TRBJ2-7

CDR3aa: CASTDFGTGGDTQYF
CDR3nt: TGTGCCAGCACGGATTTCGGGACAGGGGGTGATACGCAGTATTTT
v_gene: TRBV9
abundance: .
len: 15
d_gene: TRBD1
j_gene: TRBJ2-3

CDR3aa: CASSQGAQGIGNTIYF
CDR3nt: TGTGCCAGCAGCCAAGGGGCCCAGGGAATTGGAAACACCATATATTTT
v_gene: TRBV3-1/TRBV3-2
abundance: .
len: 16
d_gene: .
j_gene: TRBJ1-3

CDR3aa: CASSWAGGRTDTQYF
CDR3nt: TGTGCCAGCAGTTGGGCAGGGGGGAGAACAGATACGCAGTATTTT
v_gene: TRBV5-4
abundance: .
len: 15
d_gene: .
j_gene: TRBJ2-3

CDR3aa: CASSETGTPSEKLFF
CDR3nt: TGTGCCAGCAGTGAGACAGGGACCCCAAGTGAAAAACTGTTTTTT
v_gene: TRBV6-1
abundance: .
len: 15
d_gene: TRBD1
j_gene: TRBJ1-4

CDR3aa: CASNLAGQETQYF
CDR3nt: TGTGCCAGCAACCTAGCAGGGCAAGAGACCCAGTACTTC
v_gene: TRBV2
abundance: .
len: 13
d_gene: .
j_gene: TRBJ2-5

CDR3aa: CAISELGDRQPQHF
CDR3nt: TGTGCCATCAGTGAATTAGGGGATCGTCAGCCCCAGCATTTT
v_gene: TRBV10-3
abundance: .
len: 14
d_gene: .
j_gene: TRBJ1-5